A single T cell receptor (beta chain) is shown here with its context. What it binds is not known. Sequencing of TCR beta was carried out in blood CD8+ and CD4+ T cells. Healthy donors constituted the controls, which were matched for age and sex. This sample is part of a study of CD8 T cells in Susac syndrome. After extraction with the RNeasy kit, roughly 0.45 to 1 ug of the RNA was reverse transcribed using random hexamers. By means of immunoSEQ multiplex PCR, TCR beta CDR3 spanning 54 Vbeta and 13 Jbeta underwent amplification. TCRdb processed the immunoSEQ multiplex PCR reads anew with MiXCR; each CDR3 protein has one entry. The sample holds about 120,000 distinct CDR3 sequences, roughly 92% seen once. V was pared by 6 bases and J by 0 bases, with 5 bases of the junction left unmatched. Germline CDR1 and CDR2: SNHLY and FYNNEI. This CDR3 region has 15 residues. Study-level findings and limits: By the study's own acknowledgment, its TCR sequencing and HLA analysis included relatively few individuals.

The clonotype was recovered from a human donor in good health. The sequenced sample consisted of CD4+ T cells from PBMCs. The chain has TRBV2 and TRBJ1-5, with 7 bases matching TRBD1. The CDR3 here is CASSRDSVSNQPQHF. The CDR3 nucleotides are TGTGCCAGCAGCCGGGACAGCGTTAGCAATCAGCCCCAGCATTTT.